These 23 T cell receptor beta chains were all obtained from the same sample, sequenced in a study of monozygotic twins with inflammatory bowel disease. TCRdb re-called the 5' RACE reads and shows each CDR3 protein once, DNA omitted. This sample carries over 150,000 distinct CDR3 sequences, with around 2.8% going to the ten biggest clones. What was sequenced was blood. The source is a human donor with ulcerative colitis or Crohn's disease, or a healthy co-twin of an affected twin (not recorded which).

The chain couples TRBV5-1 to TRBJ2-1; the D gene TCRdb calls, TRBD2, cannot be checked with no DNA. The germline CDR1 and CDR2 sequences are SGHRS and YFSETQ. The CDR3 contains 16 residues. CDR3 loop: CASSFAGTSAYNEQFF.

The CDR3 region is CARRTGGGGEQFF. The rearrangement joins TRBV5-1 to TRBJ2-1; the D gene TCRdb calls, TRBD1, cannot be checked with no DNA. Germline V gives CDR1 SGHRS, CDR2 YFSETQ. This CDR3 is 13 amino acids long.

The chain links TRBV27 to TRBJ2-5; lacking DNA, the TRBD2 call made by TCRdb goes unchecked. This CDR3 has 19 residues. Germline loops: CDR1 MNHEY, CDR2 SMNVEV (reference sequence). The CDR3 sequence is CASSLGLGLAGGLGETQYF.

The chain carries TRBV28 and TRBJ2-5; TCRdb picks TRBD1, but there is no DNA to check that call. This CDR3 comprises 14 residues. Germline V gene data show CDR1 as MDHEN and CDR2 as SYDVKM. The CDR3 spells CASSLRAGAETQYF.

Its frequency marks this clonotype as medium-sized. The V and J genes are TRBV12-3 or TRBV12-4 and TRBJ2-1; without DNA, the TCRdb call of TRBD1 cannot be checked. This CDR3 contains 14 residues. CDR3 loop: CASSLRLARGEQFF.

This chain joins TRBV20-1 and TRBJ2-2; the D call of TRBD2 rests on TCRdb alone, since no DNA is present to check it. Germline V gene lookup returns CDR1 DFQATT and CDR2 SNEGSKA (reference sequence). The CDR3 runs to 16 residues. The chain's CDR3 is CSAPDGTPSHTGELFF.

The V and J genes are TRBV28 and TRBJ2-2; without DNA, the TCRdb call of TRBD1 cannot be checked. Germline V gene sequence: CDR1 MDHEN, CDR2 SYDVKM. The CDR3 length is 16 residues. CDR3 sequence reads: CASSLTGTGNTGELFF.

The chain carries TRBV5-1 and TRBJ2-3; checking the TCRdb D call of TRBD1 is not possible without DNA. CDR3 size: 16 residues. Per germline, CDR1 SGHRS and CDR2 YFSETQ. This chain's CDR3 is CASSSTGTGGTDTQYF. Based on the CDR3 plus reference TRBV5-1 and TRBJ2-3, the full variable domain is KAGVTQTPRYLIKTRGQQVTLSCSPISGHRSVSWYQQTPGQGLQFLFEYFSETQRNKGNFPGRFSGRQFSNSRSEMNVSTLELGDSALYLCASSSTGTGGTDTQYFGPGTRLTVL.

V usage is TRBV20-1 and J usage is TRBJ2-7; no DNA is available, so the TRBD1 call from TCRdb remains unchecked. Germline V lookup: CDR1 DFQATT, CDR2 SNEGSKA (reference sequence). The CDR3 has 13 amino acids. The CDR3 reads CSARNRGWYEQYF.

The rearrangement uses TRBV7-7 and TRBJ2-7; the D gene TCRdb calls, TRBD1, cannot be checked with no DNA. Looked up from germline, CDR1 is SSHAT and CDR2 is FNYEAQ (reference sequence). The CDR3 is made up of 14 amino acids. The CDR3 loop is CASSSGRDVNEQYF.

The chain links TRBV28 to TRBJ1-1; the D call from TCRdb, TRBD1, cannot be confirmed without DNA. The CDR3 loop spans 16 amino acids. Germline V gene lookup returns CDR1 MDHEN and CDR2 SYDVKM. CDR3: CASSLSYRAMNTEAFF. Together with reference TRBV28 and TRBJ1-1, the CDR3 gives the full variable domain: DVKVTQSSRYLVKRTGEKVFLECVQDMDHENMFWYRQDPGLGLRLIYFSYDVKMKEKGDIPEGYSVSREKKERFSLILESASTNQTSMYLCASSLSYRAMNTEAFFGQGTRLTVV.

V usage is TRBV11-3 and J usage is TRBJ2-1. This CDR3 spans 14 amino acids. Germline V gene data show CDR1 as SGHNT and CDR2 as YENEEA. The CDR3 here is CASSLYSSYNEQFF.

The chain employs TRBV6-5 and TRBJ2-1; the TCRdb call, TRBD2, lacks DNA for checking. The CDR3 has 17 residues. CDR1 is MNHEY and CDR2 is SVGAGI in the germline V gene. CDR3 sequence: CASSYTPLAGGYNEQFF.

The J gene is TRBJ2-6, the V gene TRBV5-1; without DNA, the TCRdb call of TRBD1 cannot be checked. CDR3 length: 15 residues. The germline V gene has CDR1 SGHRS and CDR2 YFSETQ. CDR3 loop: CASSRDRAGANVLTF. Full variable domain (remainder filled in from reference TRBV5-1 and TRBJ2-6): KAGVTQTPRYLIKTRGQQVTLSCSPISGHRSVSWYQQTPGQGLQFLFEYFSETQRNKGNFPGRFSGRQFSNSRSEMNVSTLELGDSALYLCASSRDRAGANVLTFGAGSRLTVL.

CDR3 amino acids: CASSPLAGGREQFF. The chain is built from TRBV7-3 and TRBJ2-1; the D call of TRBD2 rests on TCRdb alone, since no DNA is present to check it. This CDR3 contains 14 residues. Germline V gene data show CDR1 as SGHTA and CDR2 as FQGTGA. Variable domain in full (rest from reference TRBV7-3 and TRBJ2-1): GAGVSQTPSNKVTEKGKYVELRCDPISGHTALYWYRQSLGQGPEFLIYFQGTGAADDSGLPNDRFFAVRPEGSVSTLKIQRTERGDSAVYLCASSPLAGGREQFFGPGTRLTVL.

The rearrangement joins TRBV15 to TRBJ2-7; TCRdb names TRBD2, which stays unverified in the absence of DNA. The CDR3 covers 16 residues. Germline CDR1 is LNHNV and CDR2 is YYDKDF (reference sequence). CDR3 region: CATSRDLTSGTYEQYF.

The chain couples TRBV11-2 to TRBJ2-2; TCRdb reports TRBD1, a call that lacks DNA to check it against. The CDR3 sequence is 15 residues long. CDR1 SGHAT and CDR2 FQNNGV come from the germline V gene. CDR3 region: CASSFWDTNTGELFF.

The V gene is TRBV29-1, the J gene TRBJ1-1. Per the germline V gene, CDR1 is SQVTM and CDR2 is ANQGSEA. The CDR3 is 13 residues long. The CDR3 sequence: CSVVTDRNTEAFF. The variable domain in full, with the rest retrieved from reference TRBV29-1 and TRBJ1-1, is SAVISQKPSRDICQRGTSLTIQCQVDSQVTMMFWYRQQPGQSLTLIATANQGSEATYESGFVIDKFPISRPNLTFSTLTVSNMSPEDSSIYLCSVVTDRNTEAFFGQGTRLTVV.

The CDR3 region is CASSFLATNNEQFF. The chain joins TRBV5-6 to TRBJ2-1; absent DNA, TCRdb's TRBD2 call cannot be checked. Germline-derived CDR1 and CDR2 are SGHDT and YYEEEE. This CDR3 region has 14 residues.

The J gene is TRBJ2-7, the V gene TRBV5-1. CDR3 length: 12 amino acids. Per germline, CDR1 SGHRS and CDR2 YFSETQ. The CDR3 spells CASSLGHDEQYF.

This chain links TRBV5-4 with TRBJ2-1; TCRdb calls TRBD2, which cannot be checked without DNA. The CDR3 consists of 16 residues. In germline, CDR1 is SGHNT, CDR2 YYREEE (reference sequence). The CDR3 is CASSLAKVAAYNEQFF.

The rearrangement links TRBV7-2 to TRBJ2-7. The CDR3 is made up of 11 amino acids. Germline V gives CDR1 SGHTA, CDR2 FQGNSA. The CDR3 region is CASSFTSEQYF.

This chain uses TRBV20-1 with TRBJ1-1. This CDR3 is 15 amino acids long. The germline V gene encodes CDR1 DFQATT and CDR2 SNEGSKA (reference sequence). The CDR3 here is CSASWAGLSLTEAFF.